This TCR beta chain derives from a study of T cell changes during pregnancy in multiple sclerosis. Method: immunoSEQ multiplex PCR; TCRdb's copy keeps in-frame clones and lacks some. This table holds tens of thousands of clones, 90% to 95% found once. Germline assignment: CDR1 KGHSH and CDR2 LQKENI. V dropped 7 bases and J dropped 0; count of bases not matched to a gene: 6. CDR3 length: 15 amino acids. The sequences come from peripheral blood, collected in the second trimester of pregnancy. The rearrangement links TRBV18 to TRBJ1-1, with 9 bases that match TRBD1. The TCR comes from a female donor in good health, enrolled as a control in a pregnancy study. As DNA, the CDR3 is TGTGCCAGCTACCTAGGACAGGGGATGAACACTGAAGCTTTCTTT. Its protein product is CASYLGQGMNTEAFF.